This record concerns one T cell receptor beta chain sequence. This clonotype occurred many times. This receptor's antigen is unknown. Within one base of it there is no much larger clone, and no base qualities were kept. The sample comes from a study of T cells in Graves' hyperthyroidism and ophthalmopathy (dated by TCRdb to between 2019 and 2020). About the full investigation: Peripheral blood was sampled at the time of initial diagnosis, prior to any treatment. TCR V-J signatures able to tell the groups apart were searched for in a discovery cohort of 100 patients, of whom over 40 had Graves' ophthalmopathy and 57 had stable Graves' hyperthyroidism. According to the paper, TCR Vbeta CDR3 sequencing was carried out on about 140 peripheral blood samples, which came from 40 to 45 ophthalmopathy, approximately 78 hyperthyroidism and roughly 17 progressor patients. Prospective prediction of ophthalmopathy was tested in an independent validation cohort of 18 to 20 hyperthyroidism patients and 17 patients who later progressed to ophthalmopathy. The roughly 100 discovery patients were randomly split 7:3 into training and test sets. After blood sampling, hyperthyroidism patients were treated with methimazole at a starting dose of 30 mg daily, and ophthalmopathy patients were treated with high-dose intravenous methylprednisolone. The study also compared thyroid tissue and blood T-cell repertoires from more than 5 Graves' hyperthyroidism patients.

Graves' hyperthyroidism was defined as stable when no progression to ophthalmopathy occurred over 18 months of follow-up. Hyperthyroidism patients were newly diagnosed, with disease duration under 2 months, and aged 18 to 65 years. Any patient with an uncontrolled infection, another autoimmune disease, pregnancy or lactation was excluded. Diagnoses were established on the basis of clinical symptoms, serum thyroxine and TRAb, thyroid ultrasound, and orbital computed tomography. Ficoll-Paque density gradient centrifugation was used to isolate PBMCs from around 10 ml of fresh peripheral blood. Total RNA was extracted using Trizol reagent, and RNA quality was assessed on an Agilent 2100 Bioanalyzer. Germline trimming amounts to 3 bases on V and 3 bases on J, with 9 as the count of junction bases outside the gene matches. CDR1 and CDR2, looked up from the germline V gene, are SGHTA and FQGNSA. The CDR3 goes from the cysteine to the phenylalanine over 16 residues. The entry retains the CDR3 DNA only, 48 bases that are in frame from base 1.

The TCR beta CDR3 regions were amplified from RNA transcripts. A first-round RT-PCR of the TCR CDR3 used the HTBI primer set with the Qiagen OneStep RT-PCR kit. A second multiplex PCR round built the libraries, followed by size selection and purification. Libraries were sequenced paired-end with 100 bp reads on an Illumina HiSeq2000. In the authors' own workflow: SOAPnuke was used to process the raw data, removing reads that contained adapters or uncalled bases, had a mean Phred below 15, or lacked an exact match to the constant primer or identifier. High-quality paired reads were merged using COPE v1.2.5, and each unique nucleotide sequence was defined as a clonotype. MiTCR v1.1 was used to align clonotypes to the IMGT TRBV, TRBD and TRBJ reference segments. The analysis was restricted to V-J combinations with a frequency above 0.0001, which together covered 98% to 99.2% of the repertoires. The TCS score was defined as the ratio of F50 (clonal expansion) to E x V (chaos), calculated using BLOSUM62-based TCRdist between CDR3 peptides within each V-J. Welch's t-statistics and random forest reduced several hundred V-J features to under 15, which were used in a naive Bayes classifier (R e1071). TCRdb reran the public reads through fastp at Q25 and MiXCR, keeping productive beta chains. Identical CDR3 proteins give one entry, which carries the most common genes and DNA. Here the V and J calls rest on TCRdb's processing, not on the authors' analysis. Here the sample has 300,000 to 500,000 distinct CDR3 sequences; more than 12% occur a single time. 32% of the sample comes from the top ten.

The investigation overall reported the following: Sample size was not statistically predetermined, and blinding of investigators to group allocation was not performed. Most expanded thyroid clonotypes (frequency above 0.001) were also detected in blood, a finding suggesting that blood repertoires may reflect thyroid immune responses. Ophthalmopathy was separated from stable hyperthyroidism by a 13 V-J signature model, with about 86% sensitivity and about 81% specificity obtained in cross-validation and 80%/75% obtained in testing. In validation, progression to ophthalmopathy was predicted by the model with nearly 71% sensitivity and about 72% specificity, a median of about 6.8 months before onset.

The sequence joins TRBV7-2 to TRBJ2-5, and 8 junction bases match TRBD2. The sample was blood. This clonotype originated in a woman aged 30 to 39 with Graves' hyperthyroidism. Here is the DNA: TGTGCCAGCAGCTTCCTAGGGACTAGATTAGAAGAGACCCAGTACTTC. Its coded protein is CASSFLGTRLEETQYF.